This T cell receptor beta chain was profiled in a study of blood T cell repertoires in COVID-19. Libraries were prepared by immunoSEQ multiplex PCR; TCRdb keeps only in-frame clonotypes and omits some of them. The sample has 130,000 or so clones, approximately 88% seen once. This CDR3 contains 17 residues. Per the germline V gene, CDR1 is LNHDA and CDR2 is SQIVND (reference sequence). With 5 bases removed from V and 0 bases from J, the gap between germline ends came to 17 bases. This clonotype originated in a man between 45 and 60 years old with acute or convalescent COVID-19. V is TRBV19 and J is TRBJ1-3; D possibly corresponds to TRBD1 (5 bases). Sample: peripheral blood. This CDR3 reads CASSPLGRGYSGNTIYF. Here the CDR3 DNA reads TGTGCCAGTAGTCCACTGGGACGGGGGTACTCTGGAAACACCATATATTTT.